This T cell receptor (beta chain) was identified during a study of post-analysis software for immune sequencing data. Study details: Progressive-relapsing, secondary progressive and relapsing-remitting multiple sclerosis were among the disease courses included. Study-wide results and caveats: TRBV5-6, TRBV5-1 and TRBV20-1 were among several TRBV segments more frequent in patients than controls. Analysis by F measure revealed that same-batch samples clustered strongly together.

Looked up from germline, CDR1 is LNHNV and CDR2 is YYDKDF (reference sequence). Trimming stripped 4 bases from V and 8 bases from J, with 11 bases between. This CDR3 is built from 12 residues. The authors incorporated unique molecular identifiers into the TCR beta cDNA libraries. A single record per CDR3 protein comes from TCRdb applying MiXCR to the PCR reads. The sample holds approximately 260,000 distinct CDR3 sequences, less than 40% seen once. This clonotype was counted many times. Its antigen is as yet unknown. The source of this sequence is a girl aged 5 to 17 with multiple sclerosis. Sequencing input: blood. J is TRBJ1-2 and V is TRBV15, with a possible D match to TRBD1 (5 bases). The CDR3 DNA reads as TGTGCCACCAGCATATCAGGGTCCGGCTACACCTTC. Amino acid sequence: CATSISGSGYTF. Filled out from reference TRBV15 and TRBJ1-2, the complete variable domain reads DAMVIQNPRYQVTQFGKPVTLSCSQTLNHNVMYWYQQKSSQAPKLLFHYYDKDFNNEADTPDNFQSRRPNTSFCFLDIRSPGLGDTAMYLCATSISGSGYTFGSGTRLTVV.